The entry that follows covers one TCR beta chain sequence. The target antigen is unknown. This entry belongs to a study of CD4+ T cells in melanoma. Study-wide findings and caveats: A reported correlation linked neoantigen-specific CD4+ T cells to CD8+, macrophage and B cell function. In melanoma, neoantigen-specific CD4+ T cells reportedly differed in differentiation state.

Data came from immunoSEQ multiplex PCR; TCRdb stores just in-frame clones and leaves some out. The repertoire holds approximately 12,000 clones, less than 75% seen once, with over 9% in the top ten. The CDR3 length is 15 residues. The V segment lost 1 base and the J segment 9 bases; nucleotides outside the gene matches: 10. Germline CDR1 and CDR2: SGHKS and YYEKEE (reference sequence). Material for sequencing was cells from a culture (not recorded whether cultured in vitro). This clonotype originated in a human donor with melanoma. The chain carries TRBV5-5 and TRBJ1-5, with 7 bases lining up with TRBD1. Here the CDR3 DNA reads TGTGCCAGCAGCTTGACAGGGGTCGATAGTGGGCCCCAGCATTTT. This encodes CASSLTGVDSGPQHF.